The next 12 T cell receptor beta chains were all read from a single sample in a study of regulatory T cells in long-lasting Graves disease. The time point was: persistent/refractory GD, antithyroid drugs over 5 years with positive TRAb. After RNA was extracted from PBMCs, the TCR library was made from it. Both iRepertoire HTBI primers and Arm-PCR of CDR3 regions were used to build the TCR beta libraries. Each CDR3 protein is one row after TCRdb ran MiXCR on the multiplex PCR reads. In the table there are roughly 400,000 distinct CDR3 sequences, roughly 20% of which are singletons. The sequencing here drew on peripheral blood mononuclear cells (PBMCs), taken when the disease was refractory, from a patient treated with antithyroid drugs. The receptors derive from a female donor with Graves disease.

The CDR3 DNA is TGCAGTGCTAGAGATTTAGGTTCAAAGGACCAATGGGCCCAGTACTTC. It is translated as CSARDLGSKDQWAQYF. J is TRBJ2-5 and V is TRBV20-1; D is ambiguous. The CDR3 has 16 residues. The V end lost 0 bases, the J end lost 9 bases, and 23 bases lay between the germline ends. Germline lookup yields CDR1 DFQATT and CDR2 SNEGSKA (reference sequence).

This clonotype was found a few times. The rearrangement uses TRBV7-9 and TRBJ1-6; a possible D gene is TRBD1 (5 bases). CDR3 length: 16 residues. Looked up from germline, CDR1 is SEHNR and CDR2 is FQNEAQ (reference sequence). V gave up 3 bases and J gave up 5 bases, with 14 bases separating them. The CDR3, as DNA: TGTGCCAGCAGCTTCACCGGGACTGTTAATAATTCACCCCTCCACTTT. Translated: CASSFTGTVNNSPLHF.

The J gene is TRBJ2-5, the V gene TRBV7-6; a weak D match, TRBD1 (6 bases). Germline CDR1 is SGHVS and CDR2 is FNYEAQ. Trimming removed 1 base at V and 2 bases at J, with 11 bases between. This CDR3 is built from 15 residues. The CDR3 bases are TGTGCCAGCAGCTTAGGTTCAGGGGAACAAGAGACCCAGTACTTC. Translation: CASSLGSGEQETQYF.

This clonotype has at least ten counts. This chain uses TRBV28 with TRBJ1-4; TRBD1 matches at 8 bases. Losses at the gene ends were 5 bases for V and 7 bases for J; bases not matched to a gene: 6. The germline V gene encodes CDR1 MDHEN and CDR2 SYDVKM. The length of the CDR3 is 14 residues. This chain's CDR3 is CASSLLGQVEKLFF. In DNA form, the CDR3 reads TGTGCCAGCAGTCTCCTGGGACAGGTTGAAAAACTGTTTTTT.

The CDR3 loop reads CASSDIAGVNGNEQFF. CDR3 bases: TGTGCCAGCAGTGATATAGCGGGAGTTAACGGCAATGAGCAGTTCTTC. The chain has TRBV6-1 and TRBJ2-1; TRBD2 matches 9 bases. The CDR3 extends over 16 amino acids. V lost 3 bases, J lost 6 bases, and 9 bases stayed unmatched. The germline CDR1 and CDR2 sequences are MNHNS and SASEGT.

This clonotype was detected many times. The chain joins TRBV2 to TRBJ1-3; D not resolved. With 7 bases removed from V and 0 bases from J, the gap between germline ends came to 7 bases. CDR3 size: 13 residues. Germline V lookup: CDR1 SNHLY, CDR2 FYNNEI. Here the CDR3 reads CASTFASGNTIYF. Here the CDR3 DNA reads TGTGCCAGCACCTTCGCCTCTGGAAACACCATATATTTT. Together with reference TRBV2 and TRBJ1-3, the CDR3 gives the full variable domain: EPEVTQTPSHQVTQMGQEVILRCVPISNHLYFYWYRQILGQKVEFLVSFYNNEISEKSEIFDDQFSVERPDGSNFTLKIRSTKLEDSAMYFCASTFASGNTIYFGEGSWLTVV.

This clonotype was detected many times. The final CDR3 position lacks the conserved phenylalanine or tryptophan, pointing to a likely read error. The rearrangement links TRBV28 to TRBJ2-7; TRBD2 agrees at 9 bases. The junction had 6 bases not matched to a gene; V was cut back by 6 bases and J by 0 bases. Germline assignment: CDR1 MDHEN and CDR2 SYDVKM. The CDR3 has 15 amino acids. The CDR3, as DNA: TGTGCCAGCAGCTCAGCGGGAGGTCTCTCCTACGAGCAGTACTCC. Its translation is CASSSAGGLSYEQYS.

This clonotype was recorded once. The chain couples TRBV4-3 to TRBJ1-1; D gene ambiguous. The CDR3 contains 14 residues. V shed 4 bases and J shed 1 base, with 10 bases lying between them. CDR1 is LGHNA and CDR2 is YSLEER in the germline V gene. The CDR3 nucleotides read TGCGCCAGCAGCCGGAATCAGAGGAACACTGAAGCTTTCTTT. Translating it yields CASSRNQRNTEAFF.

The chain uses TRBV20-1 and TRBJ2-5; D possibly corresponds to TRBD1 (6 bases). The CDR3 runs to 14 residues. Between the trimmed V and J ends, which lost 5 bases and 2 bases, there was a span of 15 bases. Germline CDR1 is DFQATT and CDR2 is SNEGSKA (reference sequence). CDR3 coding DNA: TGCAGTGCTCAAAGACAGGAGTTTCAAGAGACCCAGTACTTC. This codes for CSAQRQEFQETQYF.

The chain uses TRBV12-5 and TRBJ1-1; D perhaps matches TRBD1 (6 bases). The length of the CDR3 is 14 residues. Germline V gives CDR1 LGHNT, CDR2 FRNRAP. V lost 3 bases, J lost 1 base, and 9 bases lay in between. The CDR3 DNA reads TGTGCTAGTGGTTTTGGACAGCAGAACACTGAAGCTTTCTTT. This codes for CASGFGQQNTEAFF.

This clonotype came up many times. This sequence joins TRBV30 and TRBJ2-2, with TRBD2 identical over 10 bases. Trimming cost V 1 base and J 5 bases; bases outside gene matches: 7. Germline V lookup: CDR1 GTSNPN, CDR2 SVGIG (reference sequence). This CDR3 spans 16 amino acids. Here the CDR3 reads CAWSDLAGGFTGELFF. CDR3 nucleotide sequence: TGTGCCTGGAGTGATTTAGCGGGAGGCTTTACCGGGGAGCTGTTTTTT.

Many counts were recorded for this clonotype. The rearrangement joins TRBV12-3 or TRBV12-4 to TRBJ1-1, with TRBD1 matching over 7 bases. The V and J ends lost 5 bases and 0 bases, in that order; junction bases with no gene match: 6. The length of the CDR3 is 15 residues. The CDR3 nucleotides read TGTGCCAGCAGTGCCCGACAGGGAGTGAACACTGAAGCTTTCTTT. This sequence encodes CASSARQGVNTEAFF.